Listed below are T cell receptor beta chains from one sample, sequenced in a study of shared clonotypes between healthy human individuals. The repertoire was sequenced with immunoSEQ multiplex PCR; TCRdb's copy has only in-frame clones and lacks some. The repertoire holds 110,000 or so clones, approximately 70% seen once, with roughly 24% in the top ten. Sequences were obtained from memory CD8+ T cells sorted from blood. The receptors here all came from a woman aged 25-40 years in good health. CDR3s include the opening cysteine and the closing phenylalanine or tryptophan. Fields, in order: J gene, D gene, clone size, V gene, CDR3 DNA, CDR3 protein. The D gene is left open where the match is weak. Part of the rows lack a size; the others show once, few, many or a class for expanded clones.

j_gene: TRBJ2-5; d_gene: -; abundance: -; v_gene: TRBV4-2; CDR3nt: TGTGCCAGCAGCCACATCCCAGGGGAGGGTCAAGAGACCCAGTACTTC; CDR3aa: CASSHIPGEGQETQYF
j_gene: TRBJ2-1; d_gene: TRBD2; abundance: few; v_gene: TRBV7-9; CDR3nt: TGTGCCAGCAGCCCCCGGGGAGGGAGCTCCTACAATGAGCAGTTCTTC; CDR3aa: CASSPRGGSSYNEQFF
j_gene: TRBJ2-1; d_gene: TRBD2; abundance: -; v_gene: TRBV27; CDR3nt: TGTGCCAGCAGTTTAGACAAGGGACTACCGTCCTACAATGAGCAGTTCTTC; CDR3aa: CASSLDKGLPSYNEQFF
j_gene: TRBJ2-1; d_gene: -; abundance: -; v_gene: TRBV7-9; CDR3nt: TGTGCCAGCAGCTCACCTGGGACTTCTTACAATGAGCAGTTCTTC; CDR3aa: CASSSPGTSYNEQFF
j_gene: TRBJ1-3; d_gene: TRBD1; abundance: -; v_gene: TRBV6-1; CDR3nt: TGTGCCACCCGGGACAGGGAATTTAGCACCATATATTTT; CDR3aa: CATRDREFSTIYF
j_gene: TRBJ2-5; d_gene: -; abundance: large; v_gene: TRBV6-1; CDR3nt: TGTGCCAGCGGAACGGGAGAGCAAGAGACCCAGTACTTC; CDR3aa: CASGTGEQETQYF
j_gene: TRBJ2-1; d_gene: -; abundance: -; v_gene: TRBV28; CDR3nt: TGTGCCAGCAGCCCGGGCCATGAGCAGTTCTTC; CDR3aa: CASSPGHEQFF
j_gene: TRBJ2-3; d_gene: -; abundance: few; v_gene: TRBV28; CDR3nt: TGTGCCAGCAGTTTGCAGACTGGTACGCAGTATTTT; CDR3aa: CASSLQTGTQYF
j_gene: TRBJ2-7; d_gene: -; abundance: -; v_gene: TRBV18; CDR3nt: TGTGCCAGCTCACCTGAAAGGAACTACGAGCAGTACTTC; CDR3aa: CASSPERNYEQYF
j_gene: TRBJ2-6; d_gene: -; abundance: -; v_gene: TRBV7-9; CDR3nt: TGTGCCAGCAGTTCCGACAACTCTGGGGCCAACGTCCTGACTTTC; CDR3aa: CASSSDNSGANVLTF
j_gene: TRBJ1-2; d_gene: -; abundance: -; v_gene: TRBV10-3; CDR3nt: TGTGCCATCCATCCCGGGAACTATGGCTACACCTTC; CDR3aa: CAIHPGNYGYTF
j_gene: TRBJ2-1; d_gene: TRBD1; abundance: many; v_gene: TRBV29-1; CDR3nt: TGCAGCGTGGACCCGGGACAGGGGAACAATGAGCAGTTCTTC; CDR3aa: CSVDPGQGNNEQFF
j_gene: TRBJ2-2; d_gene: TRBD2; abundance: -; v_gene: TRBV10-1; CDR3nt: TGCGCCAGCAGTGCTAGCGGATGGGGGGAGCTGTTTTTT; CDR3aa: CASSASGWGELFF
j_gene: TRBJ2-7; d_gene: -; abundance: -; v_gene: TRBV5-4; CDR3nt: TGTGCCAGCAGCTCCGACACGACATACGAGCAGTACTTC; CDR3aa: CASSSDTTYEQYF
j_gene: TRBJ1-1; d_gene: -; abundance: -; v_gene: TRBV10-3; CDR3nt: TGTGCCATCAGACGGGACGGTTTCATGAACACTGAAGCTTTCTTT; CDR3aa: CAIRRDGFMNTEAFF
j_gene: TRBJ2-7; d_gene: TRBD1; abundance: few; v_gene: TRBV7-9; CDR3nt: TGTGCCAGCAGCTTAGGGACAGGGGGCTTGAAGGAGCAGTACTTC; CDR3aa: CASSLGTGGLKEQYF
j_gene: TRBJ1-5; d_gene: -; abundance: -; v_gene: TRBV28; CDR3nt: TGTGCCAGCAGTTTACAGGGCGTGAATAGCAATCAGCCCCAGCATTTT; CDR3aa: CASSLQGVNSNQPQHF
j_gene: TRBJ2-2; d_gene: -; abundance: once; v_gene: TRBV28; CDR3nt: TGTGCCAGCAGTTCGATCCTAGAGATTGATGCCGGGGAGCTGTTTTTT; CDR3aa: CASSSILEIDAGELFF
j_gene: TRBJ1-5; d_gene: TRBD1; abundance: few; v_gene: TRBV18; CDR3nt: TGTGCCAGCTCACCAGATAGGACAGGGGGCGTTTGGATGGATCAGCCCCAGCATTTT; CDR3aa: CASSPDRTGGVWMDQPQHF
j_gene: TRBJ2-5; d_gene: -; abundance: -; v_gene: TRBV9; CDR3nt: TGTGCCAGCAGCGTAGGATCGCGGGACGTGGAGACCCAGTACTTC; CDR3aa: CASSVGSRDVETQYF
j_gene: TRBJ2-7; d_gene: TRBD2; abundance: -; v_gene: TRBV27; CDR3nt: TGTGCCAGCAGCCCCGGGACTAGCGGGCGCGAGCAGTACTTC; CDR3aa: CASSPGTSGREQYF
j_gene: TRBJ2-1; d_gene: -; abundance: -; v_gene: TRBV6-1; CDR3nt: TGTGCCAGCAGATCCTCCGTTGACTATAACAATGAGCAGTTCTTC; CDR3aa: CASRSSVDYNNEQFF
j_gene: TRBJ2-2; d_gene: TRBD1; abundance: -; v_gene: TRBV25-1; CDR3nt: TGTGCCAGCAGTGGGCCCTGGACAGGACGGACCGGGGAGCTGTTTTTT; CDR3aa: CASSGPWTGRTGELFF
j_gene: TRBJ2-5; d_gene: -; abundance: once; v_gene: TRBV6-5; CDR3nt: TGTGCCAGCAGTTACCTGAACGGGAGAGGGGAAGAGACCCAGTACTTC; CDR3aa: CASSYLNGRGEETQYF
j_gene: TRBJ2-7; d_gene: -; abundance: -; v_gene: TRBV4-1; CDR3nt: TGCGCCAGCAGCCGCGGGACTTACTACGGCCAGCAGTACTTC; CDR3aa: CASSRGTYYGQQYF
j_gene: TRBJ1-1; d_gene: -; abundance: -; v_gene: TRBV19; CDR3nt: TGTGCCAGTAGTATACAGGGGAGAGGAACTGAAGCTTTCTTT; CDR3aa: CASSIQGRGTEAFF
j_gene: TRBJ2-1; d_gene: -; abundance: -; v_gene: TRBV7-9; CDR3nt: TGTGCCAGCAGCTTCTCTGACTCTTACAATGAGCAGTTCTTC; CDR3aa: CASSFSDSYNEQFF
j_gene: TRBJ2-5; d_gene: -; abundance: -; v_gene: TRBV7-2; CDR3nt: TGTGCCAGCAGCCTCACCCCCGGGGCCCAGTACTTC; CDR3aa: CASSLTPGAQYF
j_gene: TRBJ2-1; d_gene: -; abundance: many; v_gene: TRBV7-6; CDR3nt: TGTGCCAGCAGCTTAAATTTCGGGAGCTCCTACAATGAGCAGTTCTTC; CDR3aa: CASSLNFGSSYNEQFF
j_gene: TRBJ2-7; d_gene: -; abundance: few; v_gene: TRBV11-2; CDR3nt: TGTGCCAGCAGCCAACTCCACTACGAGCAGTACTTC; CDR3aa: CASSQLHYEQYF
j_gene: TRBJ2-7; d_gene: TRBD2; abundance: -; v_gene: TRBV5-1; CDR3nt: TGCGCCAGCAGCGTAACCGGGACTAGCTGGGAGCAGTACTTC; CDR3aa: CASSVTGTSWEQYF
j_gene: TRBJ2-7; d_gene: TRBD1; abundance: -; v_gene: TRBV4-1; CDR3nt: TGCGCCAGCAGCCACCGCAGGACAGGGGGCCCAGGAGGCGGCTACGAGCAGTACTTC; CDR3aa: CASSHRRTGGPGGGYEQYF
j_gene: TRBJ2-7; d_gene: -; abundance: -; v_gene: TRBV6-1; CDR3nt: TGTGCCAGCAGTGAGGGGTGGGGACGGTACGAGCAGTACTTC; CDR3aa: CASSEGWGRYEQYF
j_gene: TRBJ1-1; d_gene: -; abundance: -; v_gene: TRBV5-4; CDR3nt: TGTGCCAGCGAGGGAATGAACACTGAAGCTTTCTTT; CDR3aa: CASEGMNTEAFF
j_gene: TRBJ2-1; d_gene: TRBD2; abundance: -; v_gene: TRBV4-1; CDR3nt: TGCGCCAGCAGCCAAGATCTGTTCGGACTAGCGGCCCGGAGCTCCTACAATGAGCAGTTCTTC; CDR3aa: CASSQDLFGLAARSSYNEQFF
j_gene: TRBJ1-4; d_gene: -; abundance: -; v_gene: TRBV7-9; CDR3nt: TGTGCCAGCAGCTCGGAGAAAGAGGAAAAACTGTTTTTT; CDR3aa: CASSSEKEEKLFF
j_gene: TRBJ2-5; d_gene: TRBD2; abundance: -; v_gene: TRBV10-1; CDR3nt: TGCGCCAGCAGTGAGATAGCGGGGGTCGACCAAGAGACCCAGTACTTC; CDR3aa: CASSEIAGVDQETQYF
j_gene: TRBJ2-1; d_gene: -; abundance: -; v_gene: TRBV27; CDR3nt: TGTGCCAGCAGTTTACTCGCAGGGAGCTCCTACAATGAGCAGTTCTTC; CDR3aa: CASSLLAGSSYNEQFF
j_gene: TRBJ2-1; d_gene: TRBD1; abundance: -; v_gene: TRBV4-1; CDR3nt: TGCGCCAGCAGCCAAACGACAGGGATCAATGAGCAGTTCTTC; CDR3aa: CASSQTTGINEQFF
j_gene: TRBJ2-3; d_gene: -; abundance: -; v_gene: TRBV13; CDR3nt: TGTGCCAGCACCTTAAGGGGAGATACGCAGTATTTT; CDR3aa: CASTLRGDTQYF
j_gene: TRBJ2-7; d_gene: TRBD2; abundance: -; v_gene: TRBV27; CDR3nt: TGTGCCAGTGGAGGTAGCGGGTTGGGCGAGCAGTACTTC; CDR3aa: CASGGSGLGEQYF
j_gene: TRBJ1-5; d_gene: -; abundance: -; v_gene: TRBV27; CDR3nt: TGTGCCAGCAGTTTAGTACAGGGAATAGGTCAGCCCCAGCATTTT; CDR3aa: CASSLVQGIGQPQHF
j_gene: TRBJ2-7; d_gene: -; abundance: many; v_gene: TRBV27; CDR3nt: TGTGCCAGCAGCTCGGGAGCGACCTACGAGCAGTACTTC; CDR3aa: CASSSGATYEQYF
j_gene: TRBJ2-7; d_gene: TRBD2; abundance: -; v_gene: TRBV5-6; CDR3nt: TGTGCCAGCAGCTCTTGGACTAGCGGGAGAGGGTACGAGCAGTACTTC; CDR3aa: CASSSWTSGRGYEQYF
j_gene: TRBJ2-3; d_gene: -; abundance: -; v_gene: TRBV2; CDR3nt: TGTGCCAGCCTTACAGGGGTTTTGCGGGACGAGGCCAGAGCTGGTACGCAGTATTTT; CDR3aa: CASLTGVLRDEARAGTQYF
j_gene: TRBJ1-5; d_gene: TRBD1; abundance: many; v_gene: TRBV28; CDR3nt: TGTGCCAGCAGTTCCCCGGGACAGGGCTTGATATTTGGCAATCAGCCCCAGCATTTT; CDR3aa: CASSSPGQGLIFGNQPQHF
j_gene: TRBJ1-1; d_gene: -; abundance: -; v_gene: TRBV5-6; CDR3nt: TGTGCCAGCAGCTTGGCAGGGTGGCCCACTGAAGCTTTCTTT; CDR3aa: CASSLAGWPTEAFF
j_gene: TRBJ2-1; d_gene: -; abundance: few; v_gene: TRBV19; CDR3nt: TGTGCCAGTAGTAATTTGAGACTAAACCATGAGCAGTTCTTC; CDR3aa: CASSNLRLNHEQFF
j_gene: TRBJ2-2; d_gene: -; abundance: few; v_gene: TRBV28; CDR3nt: TGTGCCAGCAGTCTCCCCCTAGTACCCGGGGAGCTGTTTTTT; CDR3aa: CASSLPLVPGELFF
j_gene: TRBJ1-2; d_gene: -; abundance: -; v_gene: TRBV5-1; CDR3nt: TGCGCCAGCAGCTTGGAGGGTGGCGGGGACTATGGCTACACCTTC; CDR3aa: CASSLEGGGDYGYTF